This T cell receptor (beta chain) was retrieved from a study of blood T cell repertoires in COVID-19. Study context: There were acute and convalescent COVID-19 samples, and they came from the United States, Italy and Spain. T cells, B-cell-depleted T cells, or PBMCs supplied cDNA or gDNA.

The CDR3 covers 13 residues. Germline CDR1 and CDR2: LGHDT and YNNKEL (reference sequence). V was cut by 0 bases and J by 2 bases, with 5 bases left in between. The authors' processing: Amplifying reference gene primers gave estimates of nucleated cell counts. Clones were sequenced by immunoSEQ multiplex PCR, and TCRdb holds only the in-frame ones, with some missing. That table supplies the V and J calls and clone size; D and trimming were determined from the DNA. The repertoire holds approximately 300,000 clones, with about nine tenths as singletons. Clinical histories supplied by participants themselves formed the basis of cohort assignment.

The clonotype comes from a woman in her late teens or twenties who had recovered from COVID-19. Material: PBMCs or T cells enriched from blood (not recorded which). This sequence joins TRBV3-1 (or the pseudogene TRBV3-2) and TRBJ2-7; D is ambiguous. In DNA form, the CDR3 reads TGTGCCAGCAGCCAAGATCTTCCCTACGAGCAGTACTTC. Translating it yields CASSQDLPYEQYF.